This T cell receptor beta chain was sequenced for a study of blood T cell repertoires in COVID-19. Study context: The study drew acute and convalescent COVID-19 samples from the United States, Italy and Spain. The analysed material was cDNA or gDNA that came from T cells, B-cell-depleted T cells, or PBMCs.

Original methodology: For nucleated cells, counts were estimated from reference gene primer amplification. Measured with immunoSEQ multiplex PCR; TCRdb has only the in-frame clones, and not every one. The DNA gave D and trimming, while V, J and clone size come from that table. The data contain more than 95,000 clones, 88% of them singletons. The CDR3 runs 13 residues. Trimming cost V 5 bases and J 8 bases, with 13 bases left between them. Germline CDR1 reads SGHTA; CDR2 reads FQGNSA. The origin of this receptor is a man in his fifties with acute or convalescent COVID-19. Sequencing was carried out using peripheral blood. The chain joins TRBV7-2 to TRBJ2-1, with D unresolved. The CDR3 sequence is CASSPPSVYEQFF. The CDR3 region has the DNA TGTGCCAGCAGCCCCCCTTCGGTCTATGAGCAGTTCTTC.